This T cell receptor (beta chain) is from a study of T cell responses to AZD1222 COVID-19 vaccine. Study in general: It was second doses at about 4 or about 12 weeks that were pooled.

Broader study findings: White British ancestry dominated among donors, who included more females, and clonal diversity was possibly underestimated. Nearly half of the spike-specific TCRs reportedly recognize variant regions that carry no mutations.

Some clones are missing from TCRdb's copy, which holds only in-frame ones; the method was immunoSEQ multiplex PCR. The sample lists 140,000 to 150,000 clones; 90% to 95% were seen once. V was cut by 6 bases and J by 0 bases, with 6 bases left in between. This CDR3 has 13 amino acids. Per germline, CDR1 LNHDA and CDR2 SQIVND (reference sequence). For this clone: The antigen is not known.

V and J are TRBV19 and TRBJ1-3; D is unclear. The TCR sequence derives from an adult in good health. Material: peripheral blood, obtained on day 0 of AZD1222 vaccination. The CDR3 region has the DNA TGTGCCAGTAGGAGGAGCTCTGGAAACACCATATATTTT. Translated: CASRRSSGNTIYF.